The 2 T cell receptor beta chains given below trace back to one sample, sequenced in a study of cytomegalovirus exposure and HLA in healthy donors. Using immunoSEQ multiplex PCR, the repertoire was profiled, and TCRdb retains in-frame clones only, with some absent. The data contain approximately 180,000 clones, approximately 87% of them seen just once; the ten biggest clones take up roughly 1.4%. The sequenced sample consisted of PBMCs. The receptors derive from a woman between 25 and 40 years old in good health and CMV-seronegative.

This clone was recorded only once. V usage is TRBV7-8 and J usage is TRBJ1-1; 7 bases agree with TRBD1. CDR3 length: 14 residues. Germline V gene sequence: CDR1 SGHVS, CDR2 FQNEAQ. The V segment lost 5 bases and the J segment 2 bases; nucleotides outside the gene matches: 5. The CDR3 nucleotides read TGTGCCAGCAGCCTAGGGACAGAAAACACTGAAGCTTTCTTT. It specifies CASSLGTENTEAFF.

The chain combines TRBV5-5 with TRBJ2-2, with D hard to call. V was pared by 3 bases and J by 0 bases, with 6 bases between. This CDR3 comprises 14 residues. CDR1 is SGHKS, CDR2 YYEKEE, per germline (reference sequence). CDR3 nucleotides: TGTGCCAGCAGCTGGGCACCGAACACCGGGGAGCTGTTTTTT. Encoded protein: CASSWAPNTGELFF.